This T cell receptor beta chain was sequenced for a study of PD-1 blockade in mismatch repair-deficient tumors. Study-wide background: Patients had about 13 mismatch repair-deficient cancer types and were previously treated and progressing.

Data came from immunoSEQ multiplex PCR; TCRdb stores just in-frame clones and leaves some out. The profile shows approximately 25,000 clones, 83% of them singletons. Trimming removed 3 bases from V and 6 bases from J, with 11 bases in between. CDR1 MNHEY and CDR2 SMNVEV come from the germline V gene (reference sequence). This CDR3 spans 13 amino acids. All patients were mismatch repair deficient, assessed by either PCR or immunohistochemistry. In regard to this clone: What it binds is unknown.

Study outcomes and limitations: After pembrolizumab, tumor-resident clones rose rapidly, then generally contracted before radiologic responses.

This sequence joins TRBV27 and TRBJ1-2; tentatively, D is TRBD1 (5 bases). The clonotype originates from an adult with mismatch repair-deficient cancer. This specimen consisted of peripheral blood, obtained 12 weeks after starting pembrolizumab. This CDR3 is CASSFKGFDGYTF. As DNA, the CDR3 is TGTGCCAGCAGTTTTAAGGGGTTTGATGGCTACACCTTC.